This TCR beta chain was sequenced during a study of cytomegalovirus exposure and HLA in healthy donors. CDR1 is LNHNV and CDR2 is YYDKDF in the germline V gene (reference sequence). V lost 0 bases and J 3 bases, leaving 7 bases between the germline ends. The CDR3 runs to 14 residues. Study outcomes and limitations: It was only CMV serostatus that was available as immune exposure information. The HLA-A and HLA-B alleles of most subjects were reportedly predicted accurately from TCR beta sequences.

Primers: 60 Vbeta forward and 13 Jbeta reverse. Produced via immunoSEQ multiplex PCR; TCRdb's table is partial and in-frame only. This sample has fewer than 200,000 clones; 78% occur once, and the top ten carry about 2.6%. As for this clone: As yet, its antigen is unknown.

Input material: PBMCs. This sequence was found in a female donor in good health and CMV-seronegative. The chain uses TRBV15 and TRBJ2-3; D possibly corresponds to TRBD2 (5 bases). The DNA of the CDR3 is TGTGCCACCAGCAGAGAGGAGGAGACAGATACGCAGTATTTT. The encoded protein is CATSREEETDTQYF.